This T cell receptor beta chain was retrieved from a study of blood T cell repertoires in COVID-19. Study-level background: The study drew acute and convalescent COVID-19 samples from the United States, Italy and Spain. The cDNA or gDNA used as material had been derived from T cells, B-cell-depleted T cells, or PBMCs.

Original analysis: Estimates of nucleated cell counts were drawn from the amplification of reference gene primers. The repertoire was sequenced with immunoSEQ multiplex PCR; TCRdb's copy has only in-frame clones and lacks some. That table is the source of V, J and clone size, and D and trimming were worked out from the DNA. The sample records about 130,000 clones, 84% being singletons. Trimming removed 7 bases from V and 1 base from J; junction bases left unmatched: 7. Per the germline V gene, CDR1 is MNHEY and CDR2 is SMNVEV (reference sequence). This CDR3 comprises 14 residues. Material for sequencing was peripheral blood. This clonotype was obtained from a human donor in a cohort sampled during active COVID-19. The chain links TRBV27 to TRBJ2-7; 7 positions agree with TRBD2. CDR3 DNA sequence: TGTGCCAGCACCCCCAGCGGGACGTCCTACGAGCAGTACTTC. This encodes CASTPSGTSYEQYF.